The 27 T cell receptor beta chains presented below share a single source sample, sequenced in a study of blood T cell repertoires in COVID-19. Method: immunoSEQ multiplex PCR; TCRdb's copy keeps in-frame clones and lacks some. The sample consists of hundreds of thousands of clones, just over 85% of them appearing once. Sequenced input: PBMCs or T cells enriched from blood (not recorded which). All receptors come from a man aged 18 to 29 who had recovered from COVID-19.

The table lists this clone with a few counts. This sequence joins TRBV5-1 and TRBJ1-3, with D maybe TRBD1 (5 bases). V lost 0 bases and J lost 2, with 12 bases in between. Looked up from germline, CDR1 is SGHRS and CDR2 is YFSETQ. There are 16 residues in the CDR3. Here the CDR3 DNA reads TGCGCCAGCAGCTTGGACTTCGGCAGGGCTGGAAACACCATATATTTT. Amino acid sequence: CASSLDFGRAGNTIYF.

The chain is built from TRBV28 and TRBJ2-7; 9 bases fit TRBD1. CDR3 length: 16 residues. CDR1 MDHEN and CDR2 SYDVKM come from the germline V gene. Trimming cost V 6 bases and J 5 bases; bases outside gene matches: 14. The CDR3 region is CASRYSGTGFNDEQYF. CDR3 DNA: TGTGCCAGCAGATATTCCGGGACAGGGTTTAATGACGAGCAGTACTTC.

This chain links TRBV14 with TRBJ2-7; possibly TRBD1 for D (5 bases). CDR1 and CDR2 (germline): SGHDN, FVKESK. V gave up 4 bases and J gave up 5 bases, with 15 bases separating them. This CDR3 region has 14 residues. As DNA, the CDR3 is TGTGCCAGCAGCCTAGACGAGACAGAAGACGAGCAGTACTTC. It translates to CASSLDETEDEQYF.

The CDR3 region is CASSPPFVQPQHF. CDR3 bases: TGTGCCAGTAGCCCCCCGTTTGTTCAGCCCCAGCATTTT. The rearrangement links TRBV19 to TRBJ1-5; D is ambiguous. The length of the CDR3 is 13 residues. Between the trimmed V and J ends, which lost 6 bases and 6 bases, there was a span of 12 bases. Germline V gene sequence: CDR1 LNHDA, CDR2 SQIVND (reference sequence).

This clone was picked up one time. CDR3 protein: CSASLAGGHQETQYF. The CDR3, as DNA: TGCAGTGCTAGTCTAGCGGGCGGACACCAAGAGACCCAGTACTTC. The rearrangement uses TRBV20-1 and TRBJ2-5; TRBD2 aligns across 8 bases. The CDR3 consists of 15 residues. Trimming at V came to 3 bases and at J to 0 bases, leaving 6 bases not matched to a gene. Germline V gene data show CDR1 as DFQATT and CDR2 as SNEGSKA (reference sequence).

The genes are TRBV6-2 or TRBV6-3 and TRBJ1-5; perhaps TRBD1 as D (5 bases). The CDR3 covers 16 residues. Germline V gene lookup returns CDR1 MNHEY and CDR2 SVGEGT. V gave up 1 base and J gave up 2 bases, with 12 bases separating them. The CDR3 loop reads CASSYFRVGGNQPQHF. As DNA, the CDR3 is TGTGCCAGCAGTTACTTTAGGGTAGGGGGCAATCAGCCCCAGCATTTT.

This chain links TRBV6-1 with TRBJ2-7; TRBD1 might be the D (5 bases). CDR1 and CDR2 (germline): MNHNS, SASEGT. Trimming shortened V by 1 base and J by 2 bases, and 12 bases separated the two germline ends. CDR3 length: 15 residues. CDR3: CASSEEWGTAYEQYF. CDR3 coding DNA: TGTGCCAGCAGTGAAGAGTGGGGCACCGCCTACGAGCAGTACTTC.

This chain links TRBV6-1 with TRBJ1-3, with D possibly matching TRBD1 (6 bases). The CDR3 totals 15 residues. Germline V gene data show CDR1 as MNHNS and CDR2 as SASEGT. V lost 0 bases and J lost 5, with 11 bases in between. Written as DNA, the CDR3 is TGTGCCAGCAGTGAAGCTGGGGGACATAGAAACACCATATATTTT. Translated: CASSEAGGHRNTIYF.

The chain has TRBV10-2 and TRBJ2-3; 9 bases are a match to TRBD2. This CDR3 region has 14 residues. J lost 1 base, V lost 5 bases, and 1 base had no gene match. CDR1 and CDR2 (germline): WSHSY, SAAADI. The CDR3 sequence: CASSIAGGTDTQYF. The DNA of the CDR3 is TGCGCCAGCAGTATAGCGGGGGGCACAGATACGCAGTATTTT.

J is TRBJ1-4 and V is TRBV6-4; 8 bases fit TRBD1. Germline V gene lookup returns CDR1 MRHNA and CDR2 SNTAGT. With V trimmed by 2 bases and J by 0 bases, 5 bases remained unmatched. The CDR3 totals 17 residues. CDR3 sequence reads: CASSDGQGAPTNEKLFF. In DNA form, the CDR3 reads TGTGCCAGCAGTGACGGACAGGGAGCCCCAACTAATGAAAAACTGTTTTTT.

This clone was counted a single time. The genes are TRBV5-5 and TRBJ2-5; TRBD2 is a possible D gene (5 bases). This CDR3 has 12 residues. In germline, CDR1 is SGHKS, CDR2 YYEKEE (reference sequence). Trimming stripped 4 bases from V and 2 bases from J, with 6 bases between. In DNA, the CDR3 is TGTGCCAGCAGCCCGGGGCAAGAGACCCAGTACTTC. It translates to CASSPGQETQYF.

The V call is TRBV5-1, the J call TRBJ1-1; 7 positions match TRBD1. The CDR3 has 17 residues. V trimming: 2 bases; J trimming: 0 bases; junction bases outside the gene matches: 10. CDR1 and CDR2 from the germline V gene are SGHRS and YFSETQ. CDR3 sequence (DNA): TGCGCCAGCAGCTTAACAGGGGTAGGGCCCATGAACACTGAAGCTTTCTTT. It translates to CASSLTGVGPMNTEAFF.

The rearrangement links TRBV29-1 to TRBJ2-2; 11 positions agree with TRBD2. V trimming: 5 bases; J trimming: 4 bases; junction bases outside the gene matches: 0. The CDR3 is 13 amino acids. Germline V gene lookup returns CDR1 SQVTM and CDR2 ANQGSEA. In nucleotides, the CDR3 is TGCAGCGTTCTAGCGGGGGGCACCGGGGAGCTGTTTTTT. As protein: CSVLAGGTGELFF.

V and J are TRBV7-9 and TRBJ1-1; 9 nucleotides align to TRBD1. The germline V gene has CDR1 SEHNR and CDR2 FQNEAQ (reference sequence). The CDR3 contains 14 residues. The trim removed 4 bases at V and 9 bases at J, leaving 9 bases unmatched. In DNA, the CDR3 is TGTGCCAGCAGCTACCAGGGACAGGGTAGTAAAGCTTTCTTT. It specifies CASSYQGQGSKAFF.

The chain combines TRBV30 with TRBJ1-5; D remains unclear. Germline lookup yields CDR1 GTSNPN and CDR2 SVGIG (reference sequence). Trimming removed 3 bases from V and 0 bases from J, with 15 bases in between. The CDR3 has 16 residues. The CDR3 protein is CAWSPPGDYSNQPQHF. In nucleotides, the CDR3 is TGTGCCTGGAGCCCTCCGGGAGACTATAGCAATCAGCCCCAGCATTTT.

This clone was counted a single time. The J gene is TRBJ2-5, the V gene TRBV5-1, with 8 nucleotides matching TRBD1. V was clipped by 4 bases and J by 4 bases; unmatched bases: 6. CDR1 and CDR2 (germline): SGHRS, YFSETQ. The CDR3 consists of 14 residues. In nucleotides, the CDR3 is TGCGCCAGCAGCCCTCGGACAGGGTCAGAGACCCAGTACTTC. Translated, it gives CASSPRTGSETQYF. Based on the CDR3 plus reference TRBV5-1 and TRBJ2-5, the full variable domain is KAGVTQTPRYLIKTRGQQVTLSCSPISGHRSVSWYQQTPGQGLQFLFEYFSETQRNKGNFPGRFSGRQFSNSRSEMNVSTLELGDSALYLCASSPRTGSETQYFGPGTRLLVL.

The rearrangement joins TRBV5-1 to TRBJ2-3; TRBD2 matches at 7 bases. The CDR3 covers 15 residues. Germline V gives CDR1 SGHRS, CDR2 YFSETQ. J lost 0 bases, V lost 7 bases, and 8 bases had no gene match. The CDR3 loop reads CASQLGGISTDTQYF. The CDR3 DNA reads TGCGCCAGCCAGCTGGGGGGGATTAGCACAGATACGCAGTATTTT.

The CDR3 DNA reads as TGTGCCAGCAGCTTGACACCCGAGAACACTGAAGCTTTCTTT. The encoded protein is CASSLTPENTEAFF. V usage is TRBV7-8 and J usage is TRBJ1-1; no clear D gene. The CDR3 is made up of 14 amino acids. Germline values: CDR1 SGHVS, CDR2 FQNEAQ. Trimming cost V 3 bases and J 1 base, with 9 bases left between them.

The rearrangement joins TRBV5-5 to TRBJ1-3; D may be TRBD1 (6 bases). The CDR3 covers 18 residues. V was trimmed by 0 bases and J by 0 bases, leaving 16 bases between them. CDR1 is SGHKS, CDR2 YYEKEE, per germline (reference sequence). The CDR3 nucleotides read TGTGCCAGCAGCTTGGTGGGGGCCCTTGCAAGCTCTGGAAACACCATATATTTT. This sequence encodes CASSLVGALASSGNTIYF.

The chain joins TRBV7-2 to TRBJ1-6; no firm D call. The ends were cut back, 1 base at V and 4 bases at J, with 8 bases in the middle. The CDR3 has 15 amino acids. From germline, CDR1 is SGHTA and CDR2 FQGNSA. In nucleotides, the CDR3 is TGTGCCAGCAGCTTAGTATCACAGTATAATTCACCCCTCCACTTT. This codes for CASSLVSQYNSPLHF. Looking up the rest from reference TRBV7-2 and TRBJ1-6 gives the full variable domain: GAGVSQSPSNKVTEKGKDVELRCDPISGHTALYWYRQSLGQGLEFLIYFQGNSAPDKSGLPSDRFSAERTGGSVSTLTIQRTQQEDSAVYLCASSLVSQYNSPLHFGNGTRLTVT.

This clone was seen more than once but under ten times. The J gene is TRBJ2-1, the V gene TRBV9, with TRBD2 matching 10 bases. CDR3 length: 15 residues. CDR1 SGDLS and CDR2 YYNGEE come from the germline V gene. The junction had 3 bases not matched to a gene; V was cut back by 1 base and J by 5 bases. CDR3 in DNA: TGTGCCAGCAGCGTAAGGCTAGCGGGAGACAATGAGCAGTTCTTC. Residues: CASSVRLAGDNEQFF. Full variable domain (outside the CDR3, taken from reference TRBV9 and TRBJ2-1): DSGVTQTPKHLITATGQRVTLRCSPRSGDLSVYWYQQSLDQGLQFLIQYYNGEERAKGNILERFSAQQFPDLHSELNLSSLELGDSALYFCASSVRLAGDNEQFFGPGTRLTVL.

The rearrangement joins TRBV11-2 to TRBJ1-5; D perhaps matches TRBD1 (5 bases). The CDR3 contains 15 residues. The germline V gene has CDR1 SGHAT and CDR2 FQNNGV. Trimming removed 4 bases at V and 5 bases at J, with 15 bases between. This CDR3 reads CASSYGWGADQPQHF. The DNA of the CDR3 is TGTGCCAGCAGCTACGGCTGGGGCGCGGATCAGCCCCAGCATTTT.

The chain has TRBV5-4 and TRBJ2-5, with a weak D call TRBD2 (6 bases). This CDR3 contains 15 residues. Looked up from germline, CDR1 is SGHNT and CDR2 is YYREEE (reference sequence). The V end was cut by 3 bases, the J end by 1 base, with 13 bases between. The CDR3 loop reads CASSSVGEAQETQYF. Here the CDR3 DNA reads TGTGCCAGCAGCTCCGTCGGGGAGGCCCAAGAGACCCAGTACTTC.

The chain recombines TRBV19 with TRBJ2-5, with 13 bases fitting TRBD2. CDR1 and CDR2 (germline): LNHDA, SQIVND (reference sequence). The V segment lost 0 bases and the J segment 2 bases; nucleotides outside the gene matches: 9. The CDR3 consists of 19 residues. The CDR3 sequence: CASSIDGRLAGGYQETQYF. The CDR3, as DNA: TGTGCCAGTAGTATAGATGGGCGACTAGCGGGAGGTTATCAAGAGACCCAGTACTTC.

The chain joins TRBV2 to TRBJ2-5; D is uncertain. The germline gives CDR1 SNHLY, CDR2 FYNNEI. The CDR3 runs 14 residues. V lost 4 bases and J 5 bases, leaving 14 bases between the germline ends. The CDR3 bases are TGTGCCAGCAGTGTGACATACGTGCTTGAGACCCAGTACTTC. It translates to CASSVTYVLETQYF.

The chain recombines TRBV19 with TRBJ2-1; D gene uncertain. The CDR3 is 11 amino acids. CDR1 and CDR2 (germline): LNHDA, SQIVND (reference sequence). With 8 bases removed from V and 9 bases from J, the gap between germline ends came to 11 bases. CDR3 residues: CASGDWSEQFF. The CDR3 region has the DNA TGTGCCAGTGGCGATTGGAGTGAGCAGTTCTTC. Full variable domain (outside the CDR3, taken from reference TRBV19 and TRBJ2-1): DGGITQSPKYLFRKEGQNVTLSCEQNLNHDAMYWYRQDPGQGLRLIYYSQIVNDFQKGDIAEGYSVSREKKESFPLTVTSAQKNPTAFYLCASGDWSEQFFGPGTRLTVL.

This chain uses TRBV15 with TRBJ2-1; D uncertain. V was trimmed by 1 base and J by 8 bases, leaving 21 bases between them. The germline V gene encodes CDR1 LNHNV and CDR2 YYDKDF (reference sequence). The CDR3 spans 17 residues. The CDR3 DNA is TGTGCCACCAGCAGAGGAAACCCGCTATCACCCCCTGATGAGCAGTTCTTC. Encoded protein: CATSRGNPLSPPDEQFF. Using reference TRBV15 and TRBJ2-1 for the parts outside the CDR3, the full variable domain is DAMVIQNPRYQVTQFGKPVTLSCSQTLNHNVMYWYQQKSSQAPKLLFHYYDKDFNNEADTPDNFQSRRPNTSFCFLDIRSPGLGDTAMYLCATSRGNPLSPPDEQFFGPGTRLTVL.